The 4 T cell receptor beta chains listed next were all sequenced from one sample in a study of control samples from healthy donors and cancer patients. The assay was immunoSEQ multiplex PCR, and TCRdb's table has in-frame clones only and misses some. The sample gives 73,000 or so clones, about 90% of which show up once; more than 3% is in the top ten. The sequencing input was blood. Receptors originate from a woman aged 45 to 65 in good health.

This chain joins TRBV2 and TRBJ2-7; TRBD1 matches at 9 bases. Germline-derived CDR1 and CDR2 are SNHLY and FYNNEI. V trimming: 6 bases; J trimming: 7 bases; junction bases outside the gene matches: 10. The CDR3 loop spans 14 amino acids. DNA of the CDR3: TGTGCCAGCAGATTGCGACAGGGGGTGCGGGAGCAGTACTTC. Protein product: CASRLRQGVREQYF.

The genes are TRBV28 and TRBJ1-5; D may be TRBD1 (6 bases). This CDR3 region has 13 residues. CDR1 MDHEN and CDR2 SYDVKM come from the germline V gene. V was cut by 6 bases and J by 5 bases, with 11 bases left in between. The CDR3 nucleotides are TGTGCCAGCAGCAGGGGTTCTTATCAGCCCCAGCATTTT. Residues: CASSRGSYQPQHF.

The rearrangement uses TRBV9 and TRBJ2-7; tentatively, D is TRBD1 (6 bases). The CDR3 is 14 residues long. CDR1 is SGDLS, CDR2 YYNGEE, per germline. Trimming left V 4 bases short and J 0 bases short, with 11 bases between. The chain's CDR3 is CASSPDSFSYEQYF. The CDR3 bases are TGTGCCAGCAGCCCGGACAGTTTCTCCTACGAGCAGTACTTC.

The V call is TRBV7-9, the J call TRBJ1-4; D ambiguous. Germline V gives CDR1 SEHNR, CDR2 FQNEAQ (reference sequence). Trimming left V 1 base short and J 8 bases short, with 14 bases between. This CDR3 contains 15 residues. Here the CDR3 DNA reads TGTGCCAGCAGCTTAGTGGGCAACTCCGGGGAAAAACTGTTTTTT. Translation: CASSLVGNSGEKLFF.